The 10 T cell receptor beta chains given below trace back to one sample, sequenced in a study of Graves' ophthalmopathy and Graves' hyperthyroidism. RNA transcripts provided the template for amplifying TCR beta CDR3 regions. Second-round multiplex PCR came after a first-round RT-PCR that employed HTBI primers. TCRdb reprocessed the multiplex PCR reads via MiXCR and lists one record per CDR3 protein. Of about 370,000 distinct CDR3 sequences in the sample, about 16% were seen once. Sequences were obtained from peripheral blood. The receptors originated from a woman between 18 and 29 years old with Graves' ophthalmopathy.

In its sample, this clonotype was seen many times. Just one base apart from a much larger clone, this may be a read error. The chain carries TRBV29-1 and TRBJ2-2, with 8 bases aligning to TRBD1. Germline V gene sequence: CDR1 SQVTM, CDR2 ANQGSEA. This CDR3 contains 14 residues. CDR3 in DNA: TGCAGCGTGTGGACAGGGAGATCCACCGGGGAGCTGTCTTTT. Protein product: CSVWTGRSTGELSF.

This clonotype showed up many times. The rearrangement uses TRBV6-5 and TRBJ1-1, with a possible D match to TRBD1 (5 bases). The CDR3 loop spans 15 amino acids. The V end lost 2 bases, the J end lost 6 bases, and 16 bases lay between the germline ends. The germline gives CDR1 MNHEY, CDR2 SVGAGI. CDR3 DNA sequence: TGTGCCAGCAGTTACGGGCGGGACCTAGGGTCTGAAGCTTTCTTT. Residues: CASSYGRDLGSEAFF.

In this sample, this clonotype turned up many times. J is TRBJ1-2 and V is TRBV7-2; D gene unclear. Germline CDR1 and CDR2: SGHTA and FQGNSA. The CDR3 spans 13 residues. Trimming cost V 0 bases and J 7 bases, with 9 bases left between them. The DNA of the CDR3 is TGTGCCAGCAGCTTAGCGTACCAAGGTGGCTACACCTTC. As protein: CASSLAYQGGYTF.

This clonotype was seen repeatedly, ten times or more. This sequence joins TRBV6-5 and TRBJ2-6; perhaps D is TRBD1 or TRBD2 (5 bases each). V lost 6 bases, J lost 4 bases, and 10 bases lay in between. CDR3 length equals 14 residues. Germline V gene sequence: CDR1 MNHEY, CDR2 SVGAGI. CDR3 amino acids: CASRGERGANVLTF. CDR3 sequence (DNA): TGTGCCAGCAGGGGGGAGAGGGGGGCCAACGTCCTGACTTTC.

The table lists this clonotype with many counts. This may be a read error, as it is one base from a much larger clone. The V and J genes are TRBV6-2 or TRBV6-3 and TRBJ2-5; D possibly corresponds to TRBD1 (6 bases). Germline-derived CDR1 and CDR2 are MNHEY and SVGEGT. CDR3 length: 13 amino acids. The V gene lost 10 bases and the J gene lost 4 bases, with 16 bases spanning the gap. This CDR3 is CATKNTGRETQYF. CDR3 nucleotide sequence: TGTGCCACCAAGAATACAGGGAGAGAGACCCAGTACTTC.

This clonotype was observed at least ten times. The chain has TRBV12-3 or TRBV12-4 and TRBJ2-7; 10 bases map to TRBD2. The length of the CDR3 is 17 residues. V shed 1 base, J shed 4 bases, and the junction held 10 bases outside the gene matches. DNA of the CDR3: TGTGCCAGCAGTTTAGTGGGACTAGCGAGGGGCTTATACGAGCAGTACTTC. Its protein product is CASSLVGLARGLYEQYF.

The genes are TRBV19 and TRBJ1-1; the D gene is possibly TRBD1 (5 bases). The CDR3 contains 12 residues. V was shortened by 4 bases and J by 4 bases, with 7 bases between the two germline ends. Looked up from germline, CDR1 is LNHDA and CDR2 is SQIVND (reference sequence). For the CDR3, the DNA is TGTGCCAGTAGTACGGGACGCACTGAAGCTTTCTTT. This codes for CASSTGRTEAFF.

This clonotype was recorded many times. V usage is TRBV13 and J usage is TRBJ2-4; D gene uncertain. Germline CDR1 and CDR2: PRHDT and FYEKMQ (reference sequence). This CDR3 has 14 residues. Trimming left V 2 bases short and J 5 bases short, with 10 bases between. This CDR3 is CASSLQTSENIQYF. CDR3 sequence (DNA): TGTGCCAGCAGCTTACAGACTTCAGAAAACATTCAGTACTTC.

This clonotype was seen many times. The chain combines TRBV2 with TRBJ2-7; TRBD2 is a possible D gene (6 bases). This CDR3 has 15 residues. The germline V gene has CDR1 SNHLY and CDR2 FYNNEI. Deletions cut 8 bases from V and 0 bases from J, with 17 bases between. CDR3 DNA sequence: TGTGCCAGCTCAGCTCCCTCGGGACTCTCCTACGAGCAGTACTTC. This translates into CASSAPSGLSYEQYF.

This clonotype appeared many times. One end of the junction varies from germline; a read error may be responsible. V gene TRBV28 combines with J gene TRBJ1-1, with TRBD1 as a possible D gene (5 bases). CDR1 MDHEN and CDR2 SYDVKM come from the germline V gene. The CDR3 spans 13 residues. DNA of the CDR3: TGTGCCAGCAGATTATCACGGGGGACTGAAGCTTTCTTT. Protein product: CASRLSRGTEAFF. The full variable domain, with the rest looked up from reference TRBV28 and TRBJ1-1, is DVKVTQSSRYLVKRTGEKVFLECVQDMDHENMFWYRQDPGLGLRLIYFSYDVKMKEKGDIPEGYSVSREKKERFSLILESASTNQTSMYLCASRLSRGTEAFFGQGTRLTVV.